Each of the 14 T cell receptor beta chains below was sequenced from the same sample in a study of T cells in Graves' hyperthyroidism and ophthalmopathy. Amplification yielded TCR beta CDR3 regions, with RNA transcripts as the source. The HTBI primer set was used in a first-round RT-PCR of the TCR CDR3. TCRdb used MiXCR to reprocess the multiplex PCR reads, holding one entry per CDR3 protein. This table has about 350,000 distinct CDR3 sequences, about 15% appearing once. The source material was blood. Receptors originate from a woman under 40 with Graves' hyperthyroidism.

J is TRBJ2-2 and V is TRBV20-1; 7 bases are shared with TRBD2. Per germline, CDR1 DFQATT and CDR2 SNEGSKA (reference sequence). J was trimmed by 4 bases and V by 6 bases; bases with no gene match: 5. The CDR3 covers 13 residues. The CDR3 bases are TGCAGTGCCGATGGGAGGGCCACCGGGGAGCTGTTTTTT. This gives the protein CSADGRATGELFF.

This clonotype appeared a few times. The V call is TRBV20-1, the J call TRBJ2-2; 8 nucleotides align to TRBD1. CDR3 length: 15 amino acids. Trimming removed 2 bases from V and 5 bases from J; junction bases left unmatched: 7. The germline CDR1 and CDR2 sequences are DFQATT and SNEGSKA (reference sequence). CDR3 bases: TGCAGTGCTAGACGCGACAGGGGACCGACCGGGGAGCTGTTTTTT. As protein: CSARRDRGPTGELFF.

The chain employs TRBV28 and TRBJ2-1, with 12 bases that match TRBD2. Germline V lookup: CDR1 MDHEN, CDR2 SYDVKM. CDR3 length: 15 amino acids. J was trimmed by 10 bases and V by 2 bases; bases with no gene match: 6. CDR3 protein: CASSLLASGREEQFF. The CDR3 region has the DNA TGTGCCAGCAGTTTACTGGCTAGCGGGAGGGAAGAGCAGTTCTTC.

The V and J genes are TRBV19 and TRBJ1-4; 7 bases line up with TRBD1. The CDR3 covers 15 residues. V lost 7 bases and J lost 5; bases outside the gene matches: 10. Germline CDR1 reads LNHDA; CDR2 reads SQIVND (reference sequence). CDR3 nucleotides: TGTGCCAGTAATATTGGGACAGCGATAAATGAAAAACTGTTTTTT. This gives the protein CASNIGTAINEKLFF.

This chain uses TRBV7-9 with TRBJ2-7; D perhaps matches TRBD2 (6 bases). The CDR3 runs to 16 residues. V was clipped by 5 bases and J by 0 bases, with 17 bases between them. Looked up from germline, CDR1 is SEHNR and CDR2 is FQNEAQ (reference sequence). The CDR3 loop reads CASSQPSSGPSYEQYF. CDR3 sequence (DNA): TGTGCCAGCAGCCAACCCTCGAGCGGGCCCTCCTACGAGCAGTACTTC.

Many counts were recorded for this clonotype. V is TRBV12-3 or TRBV12-4 and J is TRBJ2-2; no firm D call. This CDR3 region has 14 residues. The ends were cut back, 3 bases at V and 2 bases at J, with 7 bases in the middle. The CDR3 nucleotides read TGTGCCAGCAGTTTGGACCAAAACACCGGGGAGCTGTTTTTT. Its protein product is CASSLDQNTGELFF.

This clonotype has more than one count but fewer than ten. The V and J genes are TRBV27 and TRBJ2-7; D is possibly TRBD2 (5 bases). In germline, CDR1 is MNHEY, CDR2 SMNVEV (reference sequence). Trimming took 0 bases from V and 6 from J, leaving 21 bases between them. The CDR3 is 17 residues long. The CDR3 loop reads CASSLSLRPTGWGEQYF. CDR3 sequence (DNA): TGTGCCAGCAGTTTATCCCTCAGGCCCACGGGATGGGGCGAGCAGTACTTC.

In this sample, this clonotype turned up many times. The rearrangement uses TRBV20-1 and TRBJ1-1; D possibly corresponds to TRBD1 (5 bases). The germline gives CDR1 DFQATT, CDR2 SNEGSKA (reference sequence). Trimming shortened V by 4 bases and J by 1 base, and 10 bases separated the two germline ends. This CDR3 spans 13 amino acids. In DNA form, the CDR3 reads TGCAGTGCTACCAAGGGGAAGAACACTGAAGCTTTCTTT. Protein: CSATKGKNTEAFF.

The chain's CDR3 is CASSASGTGIGNSPLHF. CDR3 nucleotide sequence: TGTGCCAGCTCCGCTTCCGGGACAGGGATCGGTAATTCACCCCTCCACTTT. This chain uses TRBV18 with TRBJ1-6, with 9 bases aligning to TRBD1. Germline V gene lookup returns CDR1 KGHSH and CDR2 LQKENI. Trimming cost V 6 bases and J 6 bases; bases outside gene matches: 12. This CDR3 is built from 17 residues.

This clonotype was observed at least ten times. This chain links TRBV3-1 with TRBJ2-4; TRBD1 is a possible D gene (5 bases). The CDR3 covers 14 residues. V gave up 1 base and J gave up 9 bases, with 13 bases separating them. The germline V gene has CDR1 LGHDT and CDR2 YNNKEL (reference sequence). CDR3 region: CASSQGVTVGIQYF. DNA for the CDR3: TGTGCCAGCAGCCAAGGGGTGACAGTCGGCATTCAGTACTTC.

CDR3 sequence (DNA): TGTGCCAGCAGCCACCTCGGGACAGGGGATGACGAGCAGTACTTC. It is translated as CASSHLGTGDDEQYF. The genes are TRBV14 and TRBJ2-7; 10 bases match TRBD1. Germline values: CDR1 SGHDN, CDR2 FVKESK. J gave up 5 bases and V 3 bases, and 7 bases lay outside the gene matches. CDR3 length: 15 residues. Together with reference TRBV14 and TRBJ2-7, the CDR3 gives the full variable domain: EAGVTQFPSHSVIEKGQTVTLRCDPISGHDNLYWYRRVMGKEIKFLLHFVKESKQDESGMPNNRFLAERTGGTYSTLKVQPAELEDSGVYFCASSHLGTGDDEQYFGPGTRLTVT.

This clonotype turned up a few times. The rearrangement joins TRBV6-2 or TRBV6-3 to TRBJ2-7; maybe TRBD2 (5 bases). The CDR3 extends over 15 amino acids. Germline values: CDR1 MNHEY, CDR2 SVGEGT. V lost 2 bases, J lost 7 bases, and 18 bases lay in between. CDR3 nucleotides: TGTGCCAGCAGTTACGGAGGCGGCGGCCGAAGAGAGCAGTACTTC. This codes for CASSYGGGGRREQYF.

This clonotype was detected many times. The J gene is TRBJ2-1, the V gene TRBV6-1; possibly TRBD1 or TRBD2 for D (5 bases each). This CDR3 is built from 15 residues. The V gene's germline CDR1 is MNHNS and CDR2 SASEGT. Trimming stripped 8 bases from V and 4 bases from J, with 18 bases between. CDR3 in amino acids: CASGITGTGYNEQFF. The CDR3 DNA reads TGTGCCAGCGGTATTACCGGGACGGGGTACAATGAGCAGTTCTTC.

This clonotype was recorded many times. The rearrangement uses TRBV5-1 and TRBJ2-7, with no clear D. This CDR3 contains 13 residues. V was shortened by 6 bases and J by 0 bases, with 10 bases between the two germline ends. The germline gives CDR1 SGHRS, CDR2 YFSETQ. The DNA for the CDR3 is TGCGCCAGCACCAGCAGCCACTCCTACGAGCAGTACTTC. This gives the protein CASTSSHSYEQYF.